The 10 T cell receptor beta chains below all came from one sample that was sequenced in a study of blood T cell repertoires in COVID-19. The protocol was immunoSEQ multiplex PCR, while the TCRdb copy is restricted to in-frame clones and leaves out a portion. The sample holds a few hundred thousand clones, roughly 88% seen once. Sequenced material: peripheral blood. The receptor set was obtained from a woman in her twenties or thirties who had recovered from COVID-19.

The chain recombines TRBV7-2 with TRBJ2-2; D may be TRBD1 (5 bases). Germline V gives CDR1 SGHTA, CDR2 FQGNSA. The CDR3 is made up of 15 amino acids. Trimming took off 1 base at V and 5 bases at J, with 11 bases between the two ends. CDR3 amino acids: CASSLGAGRTGELFF. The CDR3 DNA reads TGTGCCAGCAGCTTAGGGGCAGGGCGTACCGGGGAGCTGTTTTTT.

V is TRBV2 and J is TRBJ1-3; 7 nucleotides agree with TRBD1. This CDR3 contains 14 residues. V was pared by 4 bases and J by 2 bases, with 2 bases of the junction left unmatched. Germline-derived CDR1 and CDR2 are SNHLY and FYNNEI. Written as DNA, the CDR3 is TGTGCCAGCAGTGTAGGGACAGCTGGAAACACCATATATTTT. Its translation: CASSVGTAGNTIYF.

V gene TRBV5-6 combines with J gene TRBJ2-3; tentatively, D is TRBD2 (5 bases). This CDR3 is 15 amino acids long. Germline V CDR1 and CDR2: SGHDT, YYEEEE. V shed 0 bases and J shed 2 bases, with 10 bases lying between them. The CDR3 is CASSLVREPTDTQYF. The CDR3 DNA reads TGTGCCAGCAGCTTGGTCCGGGAACCCACAGATACGCAGTATTTT.

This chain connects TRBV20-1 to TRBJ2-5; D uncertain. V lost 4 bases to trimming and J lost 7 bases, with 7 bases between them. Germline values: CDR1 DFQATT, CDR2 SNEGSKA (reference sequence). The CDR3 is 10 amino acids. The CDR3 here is CSAMFGTQYF. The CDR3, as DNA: TGCAGTGCTATGTTCGGGACCCAGTACTTC.

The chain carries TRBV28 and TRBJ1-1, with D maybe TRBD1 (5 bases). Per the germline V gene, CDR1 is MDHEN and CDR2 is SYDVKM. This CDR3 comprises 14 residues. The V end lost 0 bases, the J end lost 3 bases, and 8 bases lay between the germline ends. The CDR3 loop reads CASSLWDIHTEAFF. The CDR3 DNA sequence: TGTGCCAGCAGTTTATGGGACATTCACACTGAAGCTTTCTTT.

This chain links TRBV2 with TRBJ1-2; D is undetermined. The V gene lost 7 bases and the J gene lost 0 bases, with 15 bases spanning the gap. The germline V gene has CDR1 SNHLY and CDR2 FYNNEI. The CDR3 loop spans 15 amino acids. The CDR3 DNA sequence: TGTGCCAGCAAGTTGGTATGGGAGGCTAACTATGGCTACACCTTC. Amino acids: CASKLVWEANYGYTF.

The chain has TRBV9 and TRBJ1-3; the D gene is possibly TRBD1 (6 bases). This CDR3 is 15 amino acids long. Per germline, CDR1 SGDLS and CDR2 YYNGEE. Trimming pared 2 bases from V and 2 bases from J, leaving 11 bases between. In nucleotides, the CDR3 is TGTGCCAGCAGCGTCGGGGGGGCGACTGGAAACACCATATATTTT. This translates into CASSVGGATGNTIYF.

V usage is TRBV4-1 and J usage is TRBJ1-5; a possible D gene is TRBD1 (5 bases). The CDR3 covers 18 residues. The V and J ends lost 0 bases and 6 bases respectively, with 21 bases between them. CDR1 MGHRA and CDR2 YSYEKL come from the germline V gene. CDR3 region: CASSQESPGGGGGQPQHF. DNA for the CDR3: TGCGCCAGCAGCCAAGAATCGCCGGGGGGGGGAGGCGGTCAGCCCCAGCATTTT.

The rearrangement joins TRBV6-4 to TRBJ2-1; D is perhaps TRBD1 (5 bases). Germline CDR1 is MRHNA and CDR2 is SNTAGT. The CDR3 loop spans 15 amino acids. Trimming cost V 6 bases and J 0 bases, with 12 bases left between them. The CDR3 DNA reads TGTGCCAGCAGAAACCCAGGACACTCCTACAATGAGCAGTTCTTC. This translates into CASRNPGHSYNEQFF.

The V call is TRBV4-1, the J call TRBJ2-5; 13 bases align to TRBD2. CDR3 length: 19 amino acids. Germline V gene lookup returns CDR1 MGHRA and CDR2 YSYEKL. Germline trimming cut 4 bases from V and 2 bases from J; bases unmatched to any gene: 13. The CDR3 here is CASSRPGLAGAHEQETQYF. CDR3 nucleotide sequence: TGCGCCAGCAGCCGCCCTGGACTAGCGGGGGCGCACGAGCAAGAGACCCAGTACTTC.